The 3 T cell receptor beta chains below were found in one sample sequenced in a study of T cell responses to AZD1222 COVID-19 vaccine. Some clones are missing from TCRdb's copy, which holds only in-frame ones; the method was immunoSEQ multiplex PCR. The sample shows 45,000 to 70,000 clones, approximately 83% of them seen only once. The sequencing here drew on peripheral blood, taken on day 0 of AZD1222 vaccination. These receptors were obtained from an adult in good health.

This rearrangement joins TRBV5-6 to TRBJ2-1, with TRBD2 as a possible D gene (7 bases). From germline, CDR1 is SGHDT and CDR2 YYEEEE. There are 16 residues in the CDR3. Trimming shortened V by 3 bases and J by 8 bases, and 21 bases separated the two germline ends. CDR3: CASSYGLGPGGDEQFF. In nucleotides, the CDR3 is TGTGCCAGCAGCTATGGGTTAGGGCCGGGGGGCGATGAGCAGTTCTTC.

This clone was detected once. The chain is built from TRBV28 and TRBJ2-1; 13 bases match TRBD2. With V trimmed by 8 bases and J by 12 bases, 16 bases remained unmatched. The germline CDR1 and CDR2 sequences are MDHEN and SYDVKM. The CDR3 has 16 amino acids. The CDR3 sequence: CASRYGTSGTKMRQFF. DNA of the CDR3: TGTGCCAGCCGTTACGGGACTAGCGGGACCAAAATGAGGCAGTTCTTC.

The V gene is TRBV10-1, the J gene TRBJ1-1; D is possibly TRBD1 (6 bases). Germline lookup yields CDR1 WNHNN and CDR2 SYGVQD (reference sequence). Trimming took off 7 bases at V and 8 bases at J, with 17 bases between the two ends. This CDR3 is 13 amino acids long. The CDR3 DNA reads TGCGCCAGCATTCTTTCGGACAGTTTGGAAGCTTTCTTT. Amino acids: CASILSDSLEAFF.